This T cell receptor (beta chain) was identified in a study of vaccination and CD4 T cells after COVID-19. CD4+ T cells that had been cultured provided DNA sequenced with the Oncomine TCR Beta short-read assay. TCRdb passed the PCR reads through MiXCR, listing each CDR3 protein once. Found here are some 19,000 distinct CDR3 sequences, under 45% of them singletons; the top ten hold 14%. Treatment: approximately nine-day PBMC culture with coronavirus spike peptide pools or control peptides (ViraFEST assay). ViraFEST sequenced TCRs after peptide-pool expansion of antigen-specific T cells. Peptide pools at roughly 10 ug/ml and IL-2 at 10 IU/ml were added to cultures of a few million PBMCs per well. The CDR3 is made up of 18 amino acids. The ends lost 3 bases at V and 1 base at J; junction bases unmatched: 9. Germline CDR1 reads DFQATT; CDR2 reads SNEGSKA (reference sequence). A few counts support this clonotype. The antigen is not known.

The sequence came from a human donor with COVID-19. This chain links TRBV20-1 with TRBJ2-3, with 14 bases fitting TRBD2. Sequencing was performed on cultured CD4+ T cells from blood. CDR3: CSARDAGTSGGGTDTQYF. The CDR3 DNA reads as TGCAGTGCTAGGGACGCCGGGACTAGCGGGGGAGGCACAGATACGCAGTATTTT.